The source of this T cell receptor beta chain is a study of PD-L1 blockade in urothelial cancer. Study context: In the patient group, most of the roughly 30 were males with bladder-origin urothelial cancer. Prior exposure to chemotherapy in patients amounted to 0 to 3 regimens received. Across blood samples, T cells had a median count of 141,255.

There were between 1 and 8 samples from each patient, taken pretreatment and on-treatment. Clones were sequenced by immunoSEQ multiplex PCR, and TCRdb holds only the in-frame ones, with some missing. The data contain about 88,000 clones, 90% of them singletons. Germline V CDR1 and CDR2: WNHNN, SYGVQD (reference sequence). This CDR3 is 18 amino acids long. J was trimmed by 2 bases and V by 3 bases; bases with no gene match: 9. This clonotype originated in a man aged 55 to 69 with urothelial cancer. Sequencing was performed on PBMCs, taken around atezolizumab (anti-PD-L1) treatment. The rearrangement joins TRBV10-1 to TRBJ2-3, with 12 bases aligning to TRBD2. CDR3 sequence (DNA): TGCGCCAGCAGTGAATCCCTTCTAGCGGGGGGGCCCACAGATACGCAGTATTTT. It specifies CASSESLLAGGPTDTQYF.